This TCR beta chain was recorded in a study of T cells after yellow fever vaccination. TCRdb passed the 5' RACE reads through MiXCR, listing each CDR3 protein once. The repertoire includes a few hundred thousand distinct CDR3 sequences, approximately 18% of them detected once, and about 18% sits in the top ten. The study, taken as a whole, reports: Researchers report a weaker secondary response that nonetheless peaked faster, day 5 versus 15. Abundant clonotypes (contaminants from the bulk population) could be present in FACS-sorted repertoires.

This clonotype has just a few counts. Its antigen is as yet unknown. Trimming removed 1 base from V and 6 bases from J, with 19 bases in between. There are 16 residues in the CDR3. Germline V gene lookup returns CDR1 SGHTA and CDR2 FQGNSA. This sample comprised PBMCs, obtained before the yellow fever booster vaccination. The chain joins TRBV7-2 to TRBJ2-7, with a weak D call TRBD1 (6 bases). This receptor was taken from a man younger than 35 who received the YFV17D yellow fever vaccine. CDR3 coding DNA: TGTGCCAGCAGCTTAGTTGGGGGCCACAACCCGGCCGAGCAGTACGTC. Amino acid sequence: CASSLVGGHNPAEQYV.